This T cell receptor beta chain was retrieved from a study of blood T cell repertoires in COVID-19. Across the whole study: Sites across the United States, Italy and Spain contributed samples from acute and convalescent COVID-19.

Grouping used clinical history reported by participants in a survey and questionnaire. Two negative PCRs, clearance, or symptom resolution had been documented for recovered Cohort 3 donors. Under the authors' procedure: Estimation of nucleated cell counts was performed using reference gene primer amplification. Sequencing was performed with immunoSEQ multiplex PCR; in TCRdb, only in-frame clones are kept and a portion is missing. D and trimming come from the DNA, and the V and J calls and clone size come from that table. The sample contains around 400,000 clones, under 90% of which appear only once. The sequence derives from a woman between 25 and 40 years old who had recovered from COVID-19. The source material was PBMCs or T cells enriched from blood (not recorded which).

CDR3 sequence: CASRYLMEDRGSGNTIYF. CDR3 DNA: TGCGCCAGCAGATATCTCATGGAAGACAGGGGCAGTGGAAACACCATATATTTT. This rearrangement joins TRBV5-1 to TRBJ1-3; 8 positions agree with TRBD1. The V gene end was trimmed by 5 bases and the J gene end by 3 bases; junction bases not matched to a gene: 16. CDR3 length: 18 residues. Germline CDR1 SGHRS, CDR2 YFSETQ.